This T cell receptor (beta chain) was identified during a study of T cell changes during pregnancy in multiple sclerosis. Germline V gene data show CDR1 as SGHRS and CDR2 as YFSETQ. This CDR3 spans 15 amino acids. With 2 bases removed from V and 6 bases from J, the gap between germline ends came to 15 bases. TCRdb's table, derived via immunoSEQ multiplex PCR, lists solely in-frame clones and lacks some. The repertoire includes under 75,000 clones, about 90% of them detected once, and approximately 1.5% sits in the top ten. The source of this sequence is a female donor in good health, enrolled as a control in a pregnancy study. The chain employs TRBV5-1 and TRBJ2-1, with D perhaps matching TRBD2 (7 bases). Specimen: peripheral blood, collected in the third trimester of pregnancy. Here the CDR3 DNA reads TGCGCCAGCAGCTTTGGAAGGGGGGGCCTCAATGAGCAGTTCTTC. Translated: CASSFGRGGLNEQFF.